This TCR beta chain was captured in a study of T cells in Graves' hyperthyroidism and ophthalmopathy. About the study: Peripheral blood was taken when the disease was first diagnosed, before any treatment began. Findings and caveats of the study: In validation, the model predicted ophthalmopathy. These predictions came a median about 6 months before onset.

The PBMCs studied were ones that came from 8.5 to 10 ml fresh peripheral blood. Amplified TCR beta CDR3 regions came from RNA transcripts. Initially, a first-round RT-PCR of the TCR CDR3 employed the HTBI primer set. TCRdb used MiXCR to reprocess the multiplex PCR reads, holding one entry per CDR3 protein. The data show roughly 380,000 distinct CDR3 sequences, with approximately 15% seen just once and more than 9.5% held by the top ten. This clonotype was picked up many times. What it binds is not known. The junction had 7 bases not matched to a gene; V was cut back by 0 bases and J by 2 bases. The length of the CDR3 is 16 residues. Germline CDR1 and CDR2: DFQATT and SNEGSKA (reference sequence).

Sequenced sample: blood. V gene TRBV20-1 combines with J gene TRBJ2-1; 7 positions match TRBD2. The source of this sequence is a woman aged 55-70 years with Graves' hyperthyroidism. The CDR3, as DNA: TGCAGTGCTAGAGATCGAGCGGGAACAACCTACAATGAGCAGTTCTTC. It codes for CSARDRAGTTYNEQFF.